This passage covers 30 T cell receptor beta chains from one sample sequenced in a study of T cell responses to AZD1222 COVID-19 vaccine. Repertoires were generated with immunoSEQ multiplex PCR, while TCRdb's copy carries only in-frame clones and drops some. The repertoire holds about 97,000 clones, approximately 84% seen once, with approximately 15% in the top ten. The sequencing here drew on peripheral blood, taken on day 0 of AZD1222 vaccination. Receptor source: an adult in good health.

The chain combines TRBV28 with TRBJ1-2, with D possibly TRBD1 on 5 matching bases. Germline lookup yields CDR1 MDHEN and CDR2 SYDVKM. V lost 6 bases and J lost 7, with 18 bases in between. The CDR3 runs to 14 residues. Written as DNA, the CDR3 is TGTGCCAGCAGGAAGACAGACGGTTCGGGTGGCTACACCTTC. Protein sequence: CASRKTDGSGGYTF.

DNA for the CDR3: TGTGCCAGCAGCCAAGGACGACCACTCGACTCCTACGAGCAGTACTTC. Amino acid sequence: CASSQGRPLDSYEQYF. The gene calls are TRBV3-1 (or the pseudogene TRBV3-2) and TRBJ2-7; D is unclear. Trimming removed 1 base from V and 0 bases from J, with 13 bases in between. This CDR3 has 16 residues. Germline assignment: CDR1 LGHDT and CDR2 YNNKEL (reference sequence).

The rearrangement joins TRBV11-3 to TRBJ2-7; TRBD2 might be the D (6 bases). Germline values: CDR1 SGHNT, CDR2 YENEEA. This CDR3 is built from 15 residues. V lost 5 bases and J lost 6, with 20 bases in between. The CDR3 coding sequence is TGTGCCAGCAGCGCGGGGACCACCGTTTCGGGCGAGCAGTACTTC. Protein: CASSAGTTVSGEQYF.

This clone occurred once. CDR3 sequence reads: CAWSEGFLYGYTF. CDR3 DNA: TGTGCCTGGAGTGAGGGATTCTTATATGGCTACACCTTC. V usage is TRBV30 and J usage is TRBJ1-2; D is unclear. V gave up 1 base and J gave up 5 bases, with 11 bases separating them. The germline V gene has CDR1 GTSNPN and CDR2 SVGIG (reference sequence). This CDR3 is built from 13 residues.

The CDR3 here is CATSEGGLTTEAFF. In DNA, the CDR3 is TGTGCCACCAGTGAAGGGGGCCTGACCACTGAAGCTTTCTTT. The chain has TRBV24-1 and TRBJ1-1, with 7 bases lining up with TRBD1. Losses at the gene ends were 4 bases for V and 4 bases for J; bases not matched to a gene: 5. Germline CDR1 is KGHDR and CDR2 is SFDVKD. CDR3 size: 14 residues.

The rearrangement uses TRBV19 and TRBJ2-2; 8 nucleotides line up with TRBD2. Germline CDR1 and CDR2: LNHDA and SQIVND (reference sequence). The J segment lost 5 bases and the V segment lost 6 bases, leaving 8 bases of the junction unmatched. This CDR3 has 15 residues. CDR3 residues: CASREWTSLTGELFF. Written as DNA, the CDR3 is TGTGCCAGTAGGGAGTGGACTAGCTTAACCGGGGAGCTGTTTTTT.

The rearrangement uses TRBV12-5 and TRBJ2-7, with 10 positions matching TRBD1. There are 14 residues in the CDR3. V was pared by 5 bases and J by 6 bases, with 7 bases of the junction left unmatched. Per the germline V gene, CDR1 is LGHNT and CDR2 is FRNRAP. The CDR3 DNA reads as TGTGCTAGTGGTGCCTCCGGGACAGGGGTCGAGCAGTACTTC. Its translation is CASGASGTGVEQYF.

This chain joins TRBV28 and TRBJ1-2; D is unresolved. The V gene lost 3 bases and the J gene lost 5 bases, with 19 bases spanning the gap. This CDR3 region has 16 residues. CDR1 is MDHEN, CDR2 SYDVKM, per germline. The CDR3 nucleotides read TGTGCCAGCAGTTTGGCCAGGATTGGGGAAAGATATGGCTACACCTTC. It specifies CASSLARIGERYGYTF.

V usage is TRBV10-3 and J usage is TRBJ2-1; TRBD2 aligns across 12 bases. The germline V gene has CDR1 ENHRY and CDR2 SYGVKD. Losses at the gene ends were 4 bases for V and 4 bases for J; bases not matched to a gene: 5. The CDR3 covers 16 residues. The chain's CDR3 is CAISATGTSGYNEQFF. As DNA, the CDR3 is TGTGCCATCAGTGCAACCGGGACTAGCGGGTACAATGAGCAGTTCTTC.

CDR3: CASSTDGDTEAFF. CDR3 coding DNA: TGTGCCAGCTCAACCGACGGTGACACTGAAGCTTTCTTT. The chain links TRBV18 to TRBJ1-1; no reliable D call. The CDR3 sequence is 13 residues long. Germline assignment: CDR1 KGHSH and CDR2 LQKENI. V lost 5 bases to trimming and J lost 3 bases, with 10 bases between them.

J is TRBJ2-2 and V is TRBV12-3 or TRBV12-4; D is unclear. V dropped 3 bases and J dropped 4 bases, with 6 bases sitting between them. The length of the CDR3 is 13 residues. The CDR3 DNA reads as TGTGCCAGCAGTTTGTGGGGCACCGGGGAGCTGTTTTTT. Its protein is CASSLWGTGELFF.

The chain employs TRBV14 and TRBJ2-1; TRBD2 agrees at 9 bases. Per the germline V gene, CDR1 is SGHDN and CDR2 is FVKESK. This CDR3 region has 17 residues. The V gene end was trimmed by 7 bases and the J gene end by 8 bases; junction bases not matched to a gene: 18. CDR3 sequence reads: CASKVSAGGDLFHEQFF. The CDR3 nucleotides are TGTGCCAGCAAAGTCTCAGCGGGGGGAGATCTCTTCCATGAGCAGTTCTTC. Variable domain in full (rest from reference TRBV14 and TRBJ2-1): EAGVTQFPSHSVIEKGQTVTLRCDPISGHDNLYWYRRVMGKEIKFLLHFVKESKQDESGMPNNRFLAERTGGTYSTLKVQPAELEDSGVYFCASKVSAGGDLFHEQFFGPGTRLTVL.

The chain has TRBV9 and TRBJ2-5; D is perhaps TRBD1 or TRBD2 (6 bases each). The germline V gene encodes CDR1 SGDLS and CDR2 YYNGEE. Trimming stripped 0 bases from V and 4 bases from J, with 10 bases between. The CDR3 length is 14 residues. The CDR3 nucleotides are TGTGCCAGCAGCGTAGGGGGGCGGGGAGAGACCCAGTACTTC. It codes for CASSVGGRGETQYF.

The chain recombines TRBV10-3 with TRBJ1-5, with 7 bases matching TRBD1. Germline CDR1 ENHRY, CDR2 SYGVKD. The V and J ends lost 6 bases and 4 bases, in that order; junction bases with no gene match: 6. The CDR3 loop spans 14 amino acids. The CDR3 spells CAISATGENQPQHF. In DNA, the CDR3 is TGTGCCATCAGCGCCACAGGGGAGAATCAGCCCCAGCATTTT.

The V call is TRBV29-1, the J call TRBJ1-1; possible D gene TRBD1, 6 bases. Germline V gene data show CDR1 as SQVTM and CDR2 as ANQGSEA. The CDR3 length is 13 residues. Trimming took 6 bases from V and 2 from J, leaving 13 bases between them. CDR3 protein: CSVETGFNTEAFF. CDR3 nucleotides: TGCAGCGTGGAAACAGGGTTTAACACTGAAGCTTTCTTT.

The chain is built from TRBV19 and TRBJ1-2; no firm D call. V lost 5 bases, J lost 0 bases, and 13 bases lay in between. This CDR3 contains 15 residues. Germline V gene data show CDR1 as LNHDA and CDR2 as SQIVND (reference sequence). The CDR3 bases are TGTGCCAGTAGTCCTCAGACGGCATCTAACTATGGCTACACCTTC. Residues: CASSPQTASNYGYTF.

The chain uses TRBV7-2 and TRBJ2-7; D is undetermined. The V gene's germline CDR1 is SGHTA and CDR2 FQGNSA. V dropped 0 bases and J dropped 3 bases, with 9 bases sitting between them. The CDR3 length is 14 residues. The CDR3 sequence: CASSLALGNYEQYF. Here the CDR3 DNA reads TGTGCCAGCAGCTTAGCGCTAGGGAACTACGAGCAGTACTTC.

This clone was observed once. The rearrangement links TRBV5-1 to TRBJ2-7; 11 nucleotides agree with TRBD1. Germline V CDR1 and CDR2: SGHRS, YFSETQ. J was trimmed by 5 bases and V by 4 bases; bases with no gene match: 5. The CDR3 spans 14 residues. The CDR3 is CASSPGTGGNEQYF. CDR3 sequence (DNA): TGCGCCAGCAGCCCTGGGACAGGGGGGAACGAGCAGTACTTC.

The V gene is TRBV11-2, the J gene TRBJ2-1; 10 bases match TRBD1. Germline V gene sequence: CDR1 SGHAT, CDR2 FQNNGV. This CDR3 has 14 residues. V lost 4 bases and J lost 6; bases outside the gene matches: 3. The CDR3 here is CASSSWTGGNEQFF. The CDR3 DNA sequence: TGTGCCAGCAGCTCCTGGACAGGGGGCAATGAGCAGTTCTTC.

The chain has TRBV28 and TRBJ1-2, with 9 nucleotides matching TRBD1. CDR1 is MDHEN and CDR2 is SYDVKM in the germline V gene. Losses at the gene ends were 6 bases for V and 5 bases for J; bases not matched to a gene: 7. This CDR3 is built from 14 residues. CDR3 region: CASSFWTGEYGYTF. DNA for the CDR3: TGTGCCAGCAGCTTCTGGACAGGGGAATATGGCTACACCTTC.

J is TRBJ2-3 and V is TRBV19, with 14 bases lining up with TRBD2. Germline values: CDR1 LNHDA, CDR2 SQIVND (reference sequence). The CDR3 spans 16 residues. V lost 9 bases, J lost 5 bases, and 10 bases stayed unmatched. As DNA, the CDR3 is TGTGCCAGCAGGACTAGCGGGAGGTCGGGTTTAGATACGCAGTATTTT. This gives the protein CASRTSGRSGLDTQYF.

In its sample, this clone was seen once. An end of the junction does not agree with germline; a read error may underlie this. V is TRBV4-1 and J is TRBJ2-4; D is perhaps TRBD1 (6 bases). The CDR3 has 14 amino acids. The germline V gene encodes CDR1 MGHRA and CDR2 YSYEKL. The CDR3 reads CASSQEVSRDRLHF. The CDR3 DNA follows: TGCGCCAGCAGCCAAGAGGTTTCCCGCGACAGGCTGCACTTC.

The chain links TRBV18 to TRBJ2-2, with D unresolved. In germline, CDR1 is KGHSH, CDR2 LQKENI. This CDR3 spans 15 amino acids. Between the trimmed V and J ends, which lost 1 base and 1 base, there was a span of 7 bases. The CDR3 nucleotides are TGTGCCAGCTCACCACGGCTGGTGAACACCGGGGAGCTGTTTTTT. Its translation is CASSPRLVNTGELFF.

The chain couples TRBV15 to TRBJ2-5; 12 nucleotides align to TRBD2. Germline CDR1 reads LNHNV; CDR2 reads YYDKDF (reference sequence). This CDR3 has 15 amino acids. V lost 8 bases to trimming and J lost 1 base; unmatched junction nucleotides: 5. This chain's CDR3 is CATQTSGRAQETQYF. CDR3 nucleotide sequence: TGTGCCACCCAGACTAGCGGGAGAGCCCAAGAGACCCAGTACTTC. The whole variable domain, filled in from reference TRBV15 and TRBJ2-5, reads DAMVIQNPRYQVTQFGKPVTLSCSQTLNHNVMYWYQQKSSQAPKLLFHYYDKDFNNEADTPDNFQSRRPNTSFCFLDIRSPGLGDTAMYLCATQTSGRAQETQYFGPGTRLLVL.

In DNA form, the CDR3 reads TGTGCCAGCAGCTTATCTAAGGGTAGTAATGAAAAACTGTTTTTT. Its translation: CASSLSKGSNEKLFF. V and J are TRBV7-9 and TRBJ1-4; D uncertain. V was cut by 2 bases and J by 4 bases, with 11 bases left in between. This CDR3 is built from 15 residues. Germline values: CDR1 SEHNR, CDR2 FQNEAQ (reference sequence).

DNA of the CDR3: TGTGCCAGCAGGAAAACAGGCATTGAGCAGTTCTTC. Translation gives CASRKTGIEQFF. The genes are TRBV2 and TRBJ2-1; D may be TRBD1 (5 bases). Germline loops: CDR1 SNHLY, CDR2 FYNNEI. The length of the CDR3 is 12 residues. Trimming removed 6 bases at V and 9 bases at J, with 12 bases between. The entire variable domain, with the rest obtained from reference TRBV2 and TRBJ2-1, is as follows: EPEVTQTPSHQVTQMGQEVILRCVPISNHLYFYWYRQILGQKVEFLVSFYNNEISEKSEIFDDQFSVERPDGSNFTLKIRSTKLEDSAMYFCASRKTGIEQFFGPGTRLTVL.

This chain connects TRBV5-1 to TRBJ1-3; D is unresolved. CDR3 length: 16 residues. V dropped 1 base and J dropped 0 bases, with 11 bases sitting between them. Germline values: CDR1 SGHRS, CDR2 YFSETQ. This chain's CDR3 is CASSLIDMDSGNTIYF. The CDR3, as DNA: TGCGCCAGCAGCTTGATTGACATGGACTCTGGAAACACCATATATTTT.

This clone was recorded once. The chain employs TRBV5-1 and TRBJ2-7; tentative D call: TRBD2 (6 bases). V gave up 2 bases and J gave up 0 bases, with 9 bases separating them. Per the germline V gene, CDR1 is SGHRS and CDR2 is YFSETQ. CDR3 size: 14 residues. This CDR3 reads CASSLWGDSYEQYF. The CDR3 DNA sequence: TGCGCCAGCAGCTTATGGGGGGACTCCTACGAGCAGTACTTC.

The chain employs TRBV2 and TRBJ1-3, with no clear D. The CDR3 runs to 16 residues. CDR1 is SNHLY and CDR2 is FYNNEI in the germline V gene. Trimming took 6 bases from V and 4 from J, leaving 19 bases between them. The CDR3 coding sequence is TGTGCCAGCAGGGACGTACTCTCTTATCTGGGAAACACCATATATTTT. Translation gives CASRDVLSYLGNTIYF.

This clone came up once. The J gene is TRBJ2-1, the V gene TRBV24-1; 11 bases match TRBD2. Germline CDR1 KGHDR, CDR2 SFDVKD. CDR3 length equals 17 residues. V was clipped by 4 bases and J by 2 bases; unmatched bases: 6. CDR3 nucleotides: TGTGCCACCAGTGAACACCAGGGACTAGCGGCCTACAATGAGCAGTTCTTC. Translation: CATSEHQGLAAYNEQFF.